The 14 T cell receptor beta chains below all came from one sample that was sequenced in a study of shared clonotypes between healthy human individuals. TCRdb keeps only in-frame clones here, not all; method: immunoSEQ multiplex PCR. The table records about 490,000 clones, more than 65% of them present only once. Sequenced input: PBMCs. The receptors here all came from a middle-aged woman in good health. Some clones in this sample may be carry-over from other donors' samples.

The V and J genes are TRBV19 and TRBJ2-2; D may be TRBD1 or TRBD2 (7 bases each). There are 16 residues in the CDR3. Germline CDR1 is LNHDA and CDR2 is SQIVND (reference sequence). V was shortened by 11 bases and J by 0 bases, with 19 bases between the two germline ends. In DNA form, the CDR3 reads TGTGCCTCCCAGGGGGGGAGGGGAACGAACACCGGGGAGCTGTTTTTT. It is translated as CASQGGRGTNTGELFF. The variable domain in full, completed from reference TRBV19 and TRBJ2-2, reads DGGITQSPKYLFRKEGQNVTLSCEQNLNHDAMYWYRQDPGQGLRLIYYSQIVNDFQKGDIAEGYSVSREKKESFPLTVTSAQKNPTAFYLCASQGGRGTNTGELFFGEGSRLTVL.

This chain uses TRBV5-4 with TRBJ1-1; maybe TRBD1 (5 bases). Germline loops: CDR1 SGHNT, CDR2 YYREEE (reference sequence). V was shortened by 1 base and J by 3 bases, with 10 bases between the two germline ends. This CDR3 contains 14 residues. CDR3 sequence: CASSLSARDTEAFF. CDR3 DNA: TGTGCCAGCAGCTTGTCGGCCAGGGACACTGAAGCTTTCTTT.

As regards this clone: A far bigger clonotype differs at one base, so this is likely a read error. The V gene is TRBV2, the J gene TRBJ1-1; unclear D gene. CDR1 SNHLY and CDR2 FYNNEI come from the germline V gene. V lost 7 bases, J lost 8 bases, and 17 bases lay in between. CDR3 length: 13 amino acids. The CDR3 is CASKVEYSREAFF. DNA for the CDR3: TGTGCCAGCAAGGTCGAGTACAGCCGAGAAGCTTTCTTT.

V usage is TRBV2 and J usage is TRBJ2-5; TRBD2 agrees at 8 bases. The germline gives CDR1 SNHLY, CDR2 FYNNEI. V shed 6 bases and J 5 bases; nucleotides not matched to a gene: 11. The CDR3 consists of 15 residues. This CDR3 reads CASSYQAGDGETQYF. CDR3 coding DNA: TGTGCCAGCAGCTACCAAGCGGGAGATGGGGAGACCCAGTACTTC.

A note on this clone: A far larger clone differs by one base, so this is likely a read error. V and J are TRBV6-5 and TRBJ1-4; D remains unclear. Trimming stripped 0 bases from V and 7 bases from J, with 12 bases between. CDR1 and CDR2 from the germline V gene are MNHEY and SVGAGI. This CDR3 spans 15 amino acids. CDR3 amino acids: CASSYSWQYLEKLFF. The CDR3 DNA follows: TGTGCCAGCAGTTACTCTTGGCAGTACCTTGAAAAACTGTTTTTT.

Turning to this clone: A far larger clone differs by one base, so this is likely a read error. The rearrangement links TRBV15 to TRBJ1-5, with TRBD1 identical over 10 bases. CDR3 length equals 15 residues. The germline V gene has CDR1 LNHNV and CDR2 YYDKDF (reference sequence). This CDR3 reads CAISRGQGGNQPQHF. The CDR3 DNA is TGTGCCATCAGCAGAGGACAGGGGGGCAATCAGCCCCAGCATTTT.

This clone was seen more than once but under ten times. This chain connects TRBV14 to TRBJ2-7, with 13 bases lining up with TRBD2. The V segment lost 1 base and the J segment 5 bases; nucleotides outside the gene matches: 8. Germline-derived CDR1 and CDR2 are SGHDN and FVKESK. This CDR3 contains 17 residues. CDR3 region: CASSQGTSGGPYHEQYF. Written as DNA, the CDR3 is TGTGCCAGCAGCCAAGGGACTAGCGGGGGCCCCTACCACGAGCAGTACTTC.

The chain recombines TRBV28 with TRBJ1-3; unclear D gene. With 7 bases removed from V and 0 bases from J, the gap between germline ends came to 10 bases. The CDR3 is 14 residues long. Germline CDR1 reads MDHEN; CDR2 reads SYDVKM. Here the CDR3 DNA reads TGTGCCAGCACCTCCTTGGGCTCTGGAAACACCATATATTTT. This codes for CASTSLGSGNTIYF.

This sequence joins TRBV6-5 and TRBJ1-4; 7 nucleotides match TRBD1. The CDR3 totals 14 residues. V lost 6 bases to trimming and J lost 3 bases; unmatched junction nucleotides: 4. Per germline, CDR1 MNHEY and CDR2 SVGAGI. The CDR3 sequence: CASRAGQPNEKLFF. The CDR3 nucleotides are TGTGCCAGCAGAGCGGGACAGCCTAATGAAAAACTGTTTTTT.

This clone was found a few times. The chain joins TRBV28 to TRBJ1-1, with 9 bases aligning to TRBD1. From germline, CDR1 is MDHEN and CDR2 SYDVKM. The V gene end was trimmed by 2 bases and the J gene end by 10 bases; junction bases not matched to a gene: 11. CDR3 size: 15 residues. In nucleotides, the CDR3 is TGTGCCAGCAGTTTACGGCCGGGACAGGGACCAGGAGCTTTCTTT. Amino acid sequence: CASSLRPGQGPGAFF.

This chain uses TRBV10-3 with TRBJ2-3, with D unresolved. The V end lost 0 bases, the J end lost 5 bases, and 12 bases lay between the germline ends. The CDR3 loop spans 15 amino acids. The germline CDR1 and CDR2 sequences are ENHRY and SYGVKD. The CDR3 here is CAISESGKGGDTQYF. In nucleotides, the CDR3 is TGTGCCATCAGTGAGTCAGGAAAGGGTGGAGATACGCAGTATTTT.

Turning to this clone: A far larger clone lies a single base away; this is likely a read error. The V gene is TRBV4-2, the J gene TRBJ2-2; TRBD2 matches at 12 bases. Germline values: CDR1 LGHNA, CDR2 YNFKEQ. The CDR3 sequence is 19 residues long. CDR3 DNA sequence: TGTGCCAGCAGCCAAGATAATCTAGCGGGAGGGGAACAAACCGGGAAGCTGTTTTTT. Amino acids: CASSQDNLAGGEQTGKLFF.

The chain combines TRBV7-2 with TRBJ2-2, with a tentative D call TRBD1 (6 bases). Germline lookup yields CDR1 SGHTA and CDR2 FQGNSA. The CDR3 has 15 amino acids. Trimming took off 0 bases at V and 4 bases at J, with 9 bases between the two ends. In DNA, the CDR3 is TGTGCCAGCAGCTTAGCCCTAGGGGGCACCGGGGAGCTGTTTTTT. Protein: CASSLALGGTGELFF.

V usage is TRBV13 and J usage is TRBJ1-2; 7 nucleotides agree with TRBD1. CDR3 length: 16 amino acids. V dropped 4 bases and J dropped 8; count of bases not matched to a gene: 16. Germline lookup yields CDR1 PRHDT and CDR2 FYEKMQ (reference sequence). The CDR3 protein is CASSSRTLGTAVGYTF. The CDR3 DNA is TGTGCCAGCAGCTCCCGGACCTTAGGGACAGCTGTCGGCTACACCTTC.